The next 8 T cell receptor beta chains were all read from a single sample in a study of radiotherapy plus CTLA-4 blockade in lung cancer listed by TCRdb under 2018. Libraries were constructed by the immunoSEQ multiplex PCR assay. The table was pulled from immuneACCESS by TCRdb, which kept in-frame rearrangements only. Such tables lose some clones; where checked, under half of the loss comes from unresolved V genes, and the rest has no known cause. Present in this sample are 90,000 to 100,000 clones, under 85% of which were seen just once. The leading ten clones occupy approximately 3% of the sample. The source was peripheral blood, collected from a patient treated with radiotherapy plus ipilimumab. Every receptor here comes from a human donor with non-small cell lung cancer who had a partial response to radiotherapy plus ipilimumab. Some clones in this sample may be carry-over from other donors' samples.

The table lists this clone with a count of one. The V and J genes are TRBV2 and TRBJ2-1; the match to TRBD2 covers 12 bases. In germline, CDR1 is SNHLY, CDR2 FYNNEI. The CDR3 consists of 15 residues. The trim removed 7 bases at V and 3 bases at J, leaving 4 bases unmatched. CDR3 DNA: TGTGCCAGCAACCCACTAGCGGGAGGCTACAATGAGCAGTTCTTC. It yields the protein CASNPLAGGYNEQFF. The full variable domain, completed using reference TRBV2 and TRBJ2-1, is EPEVTQTPSHQVTQMGQEVILRCVPISNHLYFYWYRQILGQKVEFLVSFYNNEISEKSEIFDDQFSVERPDGSNFTLKIRSTKLEDSAMYFCASNPLAGGYNEQFFGPGTRLTVL.

This clone came up many times. V is TRBV29-1 and J is TRBJ1-3; possible D gene TRBD1, 6 bases. V was cut by 4 bases and J by 1 base, with 8 bases left in between. Germline V CDR1 and CDR2: SQVTM, ANQGSEA. This CDR3 is 13 amino acids long. CDR3 coding DNA: TGCAGCGTTGTAGGGGGTTCTGGAAACACCATATATTTT. Its protein is CSVVGGSGNTIYF.

V is TRBV2 and J is TRBJ2-7, with unresolved D. This CDR3 contains 14 residues. Per germline, CDR1 SNHLY and CDR2 FYNNEI. The V end lost 7 bases, the J end lost 0 bases, and 13 bases lay between the germline ends. The CDR3 DNA reads as TGTGCCAGCACCTCGACACGCAGCTCCTACGAGCAGTACTTC. It encodes CASTSTRSSYEQYF.

The chain links TRBV30 to TRBJ2-5, with a weak D call TRBD1 (6 bases). Germline-derived CDR1 and CDR2 are GTSNPN and SVGIG (reference sequence). Trimming left V 0 bases short and J 5 bases short, with 16 bases between. This CDR3 has 15 residues. The CDR3 bases are TGTGCCTGGAGTGTACCCGCCAGGGGCAGCGAGACCCAGTACTTC. As protein: CAWSVPARGSETQYF.

This clone was recorded a few times. The chain combines TRBV7-3 with TRBJ1-1; the D gene is possibly TRBD1 (5 bases). V was cut by 0 bases and J by 1 base, with 9 bases left in between. Per the germline V gene, CDR1 is SGHTA and CDR2 is FQGTGA. This CDR3 is built from 15 residues. CDR3 in amino acids: CASSLTQDPNTEAFF. CDR3 sequence (DNA): TGTGCCAGCAGCTTAACACAGGACCCGAACACTGAAGCTTTCTTT.

This clone appeared a single time. The chain links TRBV28 to TRBJ1-3; 8 bases align to TRBD1. The germline V gene encodes CDR1 MDHEN and CDR2 SYDVKM. This CDR3 region has 15 residues. The V and J ends lost 4 bases and 4 bases, in that order; junction bases with no gene match: 6. CDR3 residues: CASSSTGAGGNTIYF. Written as DNA, the CDR3 is TGTGCCAGCAGTTCGACAGGGGCGGGAGGAAACACCATATATTTT.

This chain connects TRBV5-1 to TRBJ2-7; 8 bases agree with TRBD1. With 4 bases clipped from V and 0 bases from J, the junction kept 3 bases outside the gene matches. The CDR3 runs to 14 residues. The germline V gene encodes CDR1 SGHRS and CDR2 YFSETQ. CDR3 residues: CASSIDRGSYEQYF. CDR3 nucleotide sequence: TGCGCCAGCAGCATAGACAGGGGCTCCTACGAGCAGTACTTC.

V usage is TRBV7-8 and J usage is TRBJ2-2; 11 nucleotides line up with TRBD2. CDR1 and CDR2 (germline): SGHVS, FQNEAQ. The V and J ends lost 6 bases and 4 bases, in that order; junction bases with no gene match: 7. The CDR3 extends over 16 amino acids. The CDR3 DNA reads as TGTGCCAGCAGGCGGGTAGCGGGAGGGGTCACCGGGGAGCTGTTTTTT. Translation gives CASRRVAGGVTGELFF. The full variable domain, in which reference TRBV7-8 and TRBJ2-2 provide the parts outside the CDR3, is GAGVSQSPRYKVAKRGQDVALRCDPISGHVSLFWYQQALGQGPEFLTYFQNEAQLDKSGLPSDRFFAERPEGSVSTLKIQRTQQEDSAVYLCASRRVAGGVTGELFFGEGSRLTVL.